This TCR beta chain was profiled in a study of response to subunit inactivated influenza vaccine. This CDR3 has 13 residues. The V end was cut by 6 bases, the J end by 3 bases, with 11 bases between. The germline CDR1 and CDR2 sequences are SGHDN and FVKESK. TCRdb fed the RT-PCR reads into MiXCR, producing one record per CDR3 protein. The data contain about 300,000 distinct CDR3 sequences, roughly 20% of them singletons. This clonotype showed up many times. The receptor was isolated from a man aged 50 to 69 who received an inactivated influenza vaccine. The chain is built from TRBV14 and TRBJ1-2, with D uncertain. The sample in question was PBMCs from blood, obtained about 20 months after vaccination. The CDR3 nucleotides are TGTGCCAGCAGTCCCGGGTCCTACTATGGCTACACCTTC. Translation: CASSPGSYYGYTF.